Each of the 27 T cell receptor beta chains below was sequenced from the same sample in a study of T cell repertoires in cytomegalovirus infection. TCRdb called the reads again in MiXCR, with one record for every CDR3 protein. The sample lists around 47,000 distinct CDR3 sequences, less than 20% occurring once. Which antigens these TCRs recognize remains unknown. The sample was CD8+ T cells from cultured PBMCs, taken from culture after CMV antigen stimulation. These receptors were obtained from a human donor in good health (CMV status not recorded). Some clones in this sample may be carry-over from other donors' samples.

There are a few counts of this clonotype. This chain joins TRBV9 and TRBJ1-1; no reliable D call. V lost 3 bases, J lost 4 bases, and 22 bases lay in between. The CDR3 runs 17 residues. From germline, CDR1 is SGDLS and CDR2 YYNGEE. Here the CDR3 reads CASSENPMMGRSTEAFF. The CDR3 region has the DNA TGTGCCAGCAGCGAGAATCCCATGATGGGTCGGAGCACTGAAGCTTTCTTT.

V is TRBV28 and J is TRBJ2-3; 8 nucleotides agree with TRBD2. Per the germline V gene, CDR1 is MDHEN and CDR2 is SYDVKM. The length of the CDR3 is 16 residues. J was trimmed by 2 bases and V by 6 bases; bases with no gene match: 10. The CDR3 sequence: CASSPDGGGPTDTQYF. The CDR3 region has the DNA TGTGCCAGCAGCCCCGACGGGGGGGGACCCACAGATACGCAGTATTTT.

This clonotype was observed a handful of times. The junction and the germline gene differ at one end; a read error may be behind it. The chain recombines TRBV4-1 with TRBJ1-4, with D possibly TRBD1 on 5 matching bases. The CDR3 consists of 15 residues. Per germline, CDR1 MGHRA and CDR2 YSYEKL. The CDR3 reads CASSQVSGRGEKLFF. In DNA, the CDR3 is TGTGCCAGCAGCCAAGTATCAGGGCGCGGTGAAAAACTGTTTTTT.

In regard to this clonotype: A junction end diverges from the germline sequence, so it may reflect a read error. This CDR3 reads CASSFVGATDTQYF. The CDR3 DNA is TGTGCCAGTAGTTTTGTGGGGGCCACAGATACGCAGTATTTT. The chain has TRBV6-2 or TRBV6-3 and TRBJ2-3; D may be TRBD1 (6 bases). The CDR3 contains 14 residues. From germline, CDR1 is MNHEY and CDR2 SVGEGT.

As concerns this clonotype: A much bigger clone sits one base away, suggesting this may be a read error. The chain is built from TRBV7-9 and TRBJ2-1, with D uncertain. The germline V gene has CDR1 SEHNR and CDR2 FQNEAQ (reference sequence). V lost 4 bases to trimming and J lost 14 bases, with 3 bases between them. This CDR3 contains 8 residues. CDR3 DNA: TGTGCCAGCAGCTGGGAGTTCTTC. Its translation is CASSWEFF.

The chain uses TRBV7-2 and TRBJ2-1; 10 positions agree with TRBD2. CDR1 is SGHTA and CDR2 is FQGNSA in the germline V gene. The ends lost 4 bases at V and 9 bases at J; junction bases unmatched: 18. There are 18 residues in the CDR3. The CDR3, as DNA: TGTGCCAGCAGCTCTAGCGGGGGCCCGTTGTTGAGAGTGGGTGAGCAGTTCTTC. This encodes CASSSSGGPLLRVGEQFF.

The chain carries TRBV27 and TRBJ1-1, with TRBD1 as a possible D gene (5 bases). Trimming left V 6 bases short and J 0 bases short, with 14 bases between. The CDR3 extends over 15 amino acids. Germline loops: CDR1 MNHEY, CDR2 SMNVEV (reference sequence). CDR3 sequence (DNA): TGTGCCAGCAGAGCAGCAGGGTCGGTGAACACTGAAGCTTTCTTT. This gives the protein CASRAAGSVNTEAFF.

This clonotype appeared a few times. This chain links TRBV7-2 with TRBJ1-1, with TRBD1 as a possible D gene (5 bases). The germline gives CDR1 SGHTA, CDR2 FQGNSA. The CDR3 is 16 amino acids. V was shortened by 7 bases and J by 2 bases, with 20 bases between the two germline ends. CDR3 residues: CASTPGGSSLNTEAFF. The CDR3 nucleotides are TGTGCCAGCACCCCGGGGGGGTCCTCCCTTAACACTGAAGCTTTCTTT.

This chain connects TRBV4-1 to TRBJ2-7, with D possibly being TRBD1 (6 bases). Trimming took off 3 bases at V and 2 bases at J, with 14 bases between the two ends. This CDR3 has 15 amino acids. Germline CDR1 MGHRA, CDR2 YSYEKL. The CDR3 DNA follows: TGCGCCAGCAGCCAGGGACATGGAGATACCTACGAGCAGTACTTC. Its protein is CASSQGHGDTYEQYF.

This clonotype appeared many times. The chain carries TRBV7-2 and TRBJ1-1; tentative D call: TRBD1 (6 bases). Trimming left V 5 bases short and J 7 bases short, with 11 bases between. Germline V gene lookup returns CDR1 SGHTA and CDR2 FQGNSA. The CDR3 is 12 residues long. DNA of the CDR3: TGTGCCAGCAGCATGACAGGAGTTGAAGCTTTCTTT. It codes for CASSMTGVEAFF.

The rearrangement uses TRBV7-2 and TRBJ1-2, with unresolved D. The CDR3 loop spans 17 amino acids. The germline V gene has CDR1 SGHTA and CDR2 FQGNSA. Trimming shortened V by 2 bases and J by 8 bases, and 24 bases separated the two germline ends. The CDR3 reads CASSLSAGPSLLGGYTF. The CDR3 DNA follows: TGTGCCAGCAGCTTATCGGCAGGACCAAGCCTTCTGGGAGGCTACACCTTC. Using reference TRBV7-2 and TRBJ1-2 for the parts outside the CDR3, the full variable domain is GAGVSQSPSNKVTEKGKDVELRCDPISGHTALYWYRQSLGQGLEFLIYFQGNSAPDKSGLPSDRFSAERTGGSVSTLTIQRTQQEDSAVYLCASSLSAGPSLLGGYTFGSGTRLTVV.

There are a few counts of this clonotype. This chain uses TRBV7-9 with TRBJ1-1; perhaps TRBD1 as D (5 bases). This CDR3 contains 17 residues. With 5 bases removed from V and 1 base from J, the gap between germline ends came to 20 bases. Germline CDR1 and CDR2: SEHNR and FQNEAQ (reference sequence). This CDR3 reads CASSPPPGLFQNTEAFF. The CDR3, as DNA: TGTGCCAGCAGCCCGCCTCCGGGGCTCTTCCAGAACACTGAAGCTTTCTTT.

This clonotype was seen a few times. V and J are TRBV7-2 and TRBJ1-2, with 7 bases aligning to TRBD1. CDR1 SGHTA and CDR2 FQGNSA come from the germline V gene. Germline trimming cut 5 bases from V and 8 bases from J; bases unmatched to any gene: 17. This CDR3 contains 16 residues. In DNA form, the CDR3 reads TGTGCCAGCAGCCCAGACAGACAGGGTAGTTATTCAGGCTACACCTTC. Its protein product is CASSPDRQGSYSGYTF.

This rearrangement joins TRBV7-8 to TRBJ2-7; D unclear. Germline assignment: CDR1 SGHVS and CDR2 FQNEAQ. V lost 1 base and J 2 bases, leaving 12 bases between the germline ends. The CDR3 runs 15 residues. The CDR3 nucleotides are TGTGCCAGCAGCTTAGAGGGAACACCTACCTACGAGCAGTACTTC. Amino acid sequence: CASSLEGTPTYEQYF.

This rearrangement joins TRBV6-1 to TRBJ2-1, with TRBD1 as a possible D gene (6 bases). V lost 5 bases to trimming and J lost 9 bases, with 17 bases between them. Germline assignment: CDR1 MNHNS and CDR2 SASEGT. This CDR3 contains 14 residues. The CDR3, as DNA: TGTGCCAGCAGTAAGTCGACCGGGACACTTGAGCAGTTCTTC. It specifies CASSKSTGTLEQFF.

The V gene is TRBV19, the J gene TRBJ2-2; 9 bases are a match to TRBD1. CDR1 is LNHDA, CDR2 SQIVND, per germline (reference sequence). Trimming at V came to 7 bases and at J to 7 bases, leaving 10 bases not matched to a gene. CDR3 length equals 15 residues. The CDR3 loop is CASTPRDRESGELFF. CDR3 bases: TGTGCCAGTACCCCCCGGGACAGGGAGAGCGGGGAGCTGTTTTTT.

This clonotype turned up a few times. The chain joins TRBV4-1 to TRBJ2-7; D assignment may be TRBD1 or TRBD2 (5 bases each). This CDR3 has 15 residues. Germline CDR1 MGHRA, CDR2 YSYEKL. Trimming cost V 3 bases and J 3 bases, with 15 bases left between them. Here the CDR3 DNA reads TGCGCCAGCAGCCAGGGGACCTCAGACTACTACGAGCAGTACTTC. It translates to CASSQGTSDYYEQYF.

In this sample, this clonotype turned up a few times. The chain uses TRBV6-2 or TRBV6-3 and TRBJ2-3; tentative D call: TRBD2 (6 bases). The V end was cut by 2 bases, the J end by 5 bases, with 11 bases between. The CDR3 sequence is 14 residues long. CDR1 is MNHEY, CDR2 SVGEGT, per germline. This CDR3 is CASSYVGGVDTQYF. The CDR3 DNA sequence: TGTGCCAGCAGTTACGTCGGGGGAGTAGATACGCAGTATTTT.

This chain joins TRBV7-4 and TRBJ1-3; tentatively, D is TRBD1 (6 bases). The germline CDR1 and CDR2 sequences are SGHVT and SQSDAQ. Trimming took off 4 bases at V and 1 base at J, with 8 bases between the two ends. The CDR3 runs 14 residues. The CDR3 spells CASSSQGSGNTIYF. The DNA for the CDR3 is TGTGCCAGCAGCTCACAGGGTTCTGGAAACACCATATATTTT.

The chain combines TRBV4-1 with TRBJ1-6; perhaps TRBD1 as D (5 bases). This CDR3 has 17 residues. CDR1 is MGHRA, CDR2 YSYEKL, per germline. V lost 0 bases and J lost 2, with 11 bases in between. The CDR3 coding sequence is TGCGCCAGCAGCCAAGATGTGACAGAAACCTATAATTCACCCCTCCACTTT. The encoded protein is CASSQDVTETYNSPLHF.

V usage is TRBV6-2 or TRBV6-3 and J usage is TRBJ2-7, with D possibly TRBD2 on 6 matching bases. The CDR3 spans 15 residues. V was clipped by 6 bases and J by 0 bases, with 15 bases between them. CDR1 MNHEY and CDR2 SVGEGT come from the germline V gene. CDR3 sequence (DNA): TGTGCCAGCAGGGATCTAGCGAACCCCTCCTACGAGCAGTACTTC. The encoded protein is CASRDLANPSYEQYF.

V gene TRBV7-9 combines with J gene TRBJ1-2; the D gene is possibly TRBD1 (5 bases). V was clipped by 4 bases and J by 3 bases, with 21 bases between them. CDR3 length: 17 amino acids. Germline-derived CDR1 and CDR2 are SEHNR and FQNEAQ (reference sequence). This chain's CDR3 is CASSSIRDGLQDYGYTF. CDR3 in DNA: TGTGCCAGCAGCTCGATCCGGGACGGCCTCCAGGACTATGGCTACACCTTC.

This clonotype was seen only a few times. The chain combines TRBV6-2 or TRBV6-3 with TRBJ1-4; D remains unclear. This CDR3 has 14 residues. The V gene's germline CDR1 is MNHEY and CDR2 SVGEGT. The V and J ends lost 2 bases and 1 base respectively, with 5 bases between them. The CDR3 here is CASSYRRTNEKLFF. The CDR3 bases are TGTGCCAGCAGTTACCGACGAACTAATGAAAAACTGTTTTTT.

This chain uses TRBV7-8 with TRBJ2-7; tentative D call: TRBD2 (6 bases). Germline CDR1 SGHVS, CDR2 FQNEAQ. The CDR3 contains 18 residues. The V end lost 1 base, the J end lost 0 bases, and 19 bases lay between the germline ends. The CDR3 bases are TGTGCCAGCAGCTTAGGGGGGGTGTTGATTGATAACTCCTACGAGCAGTACTTC. The encoded protein is CASSLGGVLIDNSYEQYF.

The genes are TRBV6-2 or TRBV6-3 and TRBJ1-1; TRBD1 agrees at 8 bases. Germline CDR1 reads MNHEY; CDR2 reads SVGEGT. Germline trimming cut 5 bases from V and 4 bases from J; bases unmatched to any gene: 6. This CDR3 is built from 14 residues. In DNA, the CDR3 is TGTGCCAGCAGTCACGACAGGGGTCGCACTGAAGCTTTCTTT. This encodes CASSHDRGRTEAFF.

This chain connects TRBV5-6 to TRBJ2-1, with D hard to call. CDR3 length: 14 residues. With 1 base removed from V and 0 bases from J, the gap between germline ends came to 5 bases. The germline V gene has CDR1 SGHDT and CDR2 YYEEEE. The CDR3 region is CASSLYASYNEQFF. Here the CDR3 DNA reads TGTGCCAGCAGCTTGTATGCCTCCTACAATGAGCAGTTCTTC.

This clonotype was counted only a few times. The chain is built from TRBV4-1 and TRBJ2-7; TRBD1 aligns across 7 bases. V shed 0 bases, J shed 1 base, and the junction held 9 bases outside the gene matches. CDR1 is MGHRA, CDR2 YSYEKL, per germline. The CDR3 covers 17 residues. The CDR3 nucleotides are TGCGCCAGCAGCCAAGATTATTGGACAGGTGGTTCCTACGAGCAGTACTTC. Its translation is CASSQDYWTGGSYEQYF.